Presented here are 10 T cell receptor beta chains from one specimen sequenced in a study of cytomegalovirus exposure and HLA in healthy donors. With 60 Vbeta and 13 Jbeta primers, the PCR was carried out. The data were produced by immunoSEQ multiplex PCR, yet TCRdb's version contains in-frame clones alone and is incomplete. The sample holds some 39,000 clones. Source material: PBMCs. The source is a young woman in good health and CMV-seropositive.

The CDR3 spells CASSRLAGGYNEQFF. CDR3 bases: TGTGCCAGCAGCAGACTAGCGGGGGGCTACAATGAGCAGTTCTTC. The rearrangement uses TRBV6-5 and TRBJ2-1; the match to TRBD2 covers 13 bases. J lost 3 bases, V lost 6 bases, and 2 bases had no gene match. The CDR3 has 15 residues. The V gene's germline CDR1 is MNHEY and CDR2 SVGAGI.

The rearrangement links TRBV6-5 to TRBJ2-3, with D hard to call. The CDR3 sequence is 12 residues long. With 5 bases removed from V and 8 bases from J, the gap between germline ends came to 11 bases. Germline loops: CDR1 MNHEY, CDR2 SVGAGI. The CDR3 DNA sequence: TGTGCCAGCAGTCCTGGGCATGGTACGCAGTATTTT. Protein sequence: CASSPGHGTQYF.

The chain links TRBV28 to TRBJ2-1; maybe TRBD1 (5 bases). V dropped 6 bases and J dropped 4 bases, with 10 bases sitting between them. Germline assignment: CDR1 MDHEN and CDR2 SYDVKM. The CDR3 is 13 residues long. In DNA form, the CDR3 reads TGTGCCAGCAGCCGAGACAGTTACAATGAGCAGTTCTTC. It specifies CASSRDSYNEQFF.

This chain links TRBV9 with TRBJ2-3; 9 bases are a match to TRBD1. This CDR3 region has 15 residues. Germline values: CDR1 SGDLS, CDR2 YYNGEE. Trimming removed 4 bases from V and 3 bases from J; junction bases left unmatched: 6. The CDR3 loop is CASSTGTGSTDTQYF. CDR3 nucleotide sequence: TGTGCCAGCAGCACCGGGACAGGGTCAACAGATACGCAGTATTTT.

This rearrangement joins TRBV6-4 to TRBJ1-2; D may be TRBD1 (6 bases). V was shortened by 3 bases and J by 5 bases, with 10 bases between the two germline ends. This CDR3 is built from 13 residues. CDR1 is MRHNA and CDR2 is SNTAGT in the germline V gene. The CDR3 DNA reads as TGTGCCAGCAGTGAGGGGGCGCGGTATGGCTACACCTTC. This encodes CASSEGARYGYTF.

DNA of the CDR3: TGTGCCAGCAGCCTTACCGGGACAGGGGGCCGAACAGATACGCAGTATTTT. Protein: CASSLTGTGGRTDTQYF. This chain uses TRBV5-4 with TRBJ2-3, with 12 bases fitting TRBD1. This CDR3 spans 17 amino acids. The J segment lost 3 bases and the V segment lost 4 bases, leaving 9 bases of the junction unmatched. In germline, CDR1 is SGHNT, CDR2 YYREEE (reference sequence).

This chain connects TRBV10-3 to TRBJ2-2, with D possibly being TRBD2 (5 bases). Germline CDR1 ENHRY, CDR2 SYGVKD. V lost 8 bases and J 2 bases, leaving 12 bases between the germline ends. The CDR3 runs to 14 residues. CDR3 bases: TGTGCCATCGGTCCCGGACTTAACACCGGGGAGCTGTTTTTT. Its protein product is CAIGPGLNTGELFF.

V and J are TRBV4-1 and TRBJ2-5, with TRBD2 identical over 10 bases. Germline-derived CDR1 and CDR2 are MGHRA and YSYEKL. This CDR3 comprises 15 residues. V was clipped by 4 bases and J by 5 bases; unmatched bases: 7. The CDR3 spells CASSRTGTSDETQYF. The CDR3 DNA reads TGCGCCAGCAGCCGCACCGGGACTAGCGACGAGACCCAGTACTTC.

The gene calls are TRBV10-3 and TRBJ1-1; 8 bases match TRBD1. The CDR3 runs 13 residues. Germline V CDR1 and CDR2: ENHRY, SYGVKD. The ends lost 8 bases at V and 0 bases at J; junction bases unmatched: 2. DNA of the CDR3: TGTGCCATCGGACAGGGAATGAACACTGAAGCTTTCTTT. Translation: CAIGQGMNTEAFF.

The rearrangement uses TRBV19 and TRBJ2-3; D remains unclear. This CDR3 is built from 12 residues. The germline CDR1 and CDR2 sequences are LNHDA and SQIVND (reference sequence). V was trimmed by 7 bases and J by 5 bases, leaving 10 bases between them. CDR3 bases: TGTGCCAGTACAAACTACCTAGATACGCAGTATTTT. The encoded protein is CASTNYLDTQYF.